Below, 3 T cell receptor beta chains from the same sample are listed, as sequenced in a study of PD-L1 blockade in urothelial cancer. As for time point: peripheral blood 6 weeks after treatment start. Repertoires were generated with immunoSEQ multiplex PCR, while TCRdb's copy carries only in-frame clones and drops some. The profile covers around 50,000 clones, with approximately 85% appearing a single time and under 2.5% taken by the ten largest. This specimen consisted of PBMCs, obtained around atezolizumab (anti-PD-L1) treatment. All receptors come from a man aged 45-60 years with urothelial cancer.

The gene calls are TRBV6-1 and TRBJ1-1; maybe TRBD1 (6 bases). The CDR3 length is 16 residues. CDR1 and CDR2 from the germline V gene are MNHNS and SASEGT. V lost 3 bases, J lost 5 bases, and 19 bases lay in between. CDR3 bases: TGTGCCAGCAGTGACCCCGGGGGGGGCGGTTCGACTGAAGCTTTCTTT. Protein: CASSDPGGGGSTEAFF.

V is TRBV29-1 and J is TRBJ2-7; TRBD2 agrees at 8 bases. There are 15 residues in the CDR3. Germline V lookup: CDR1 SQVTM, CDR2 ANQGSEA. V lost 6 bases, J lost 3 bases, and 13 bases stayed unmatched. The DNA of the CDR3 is TGCAGCGTGGAATGGGGGGCGGGAGGAAACTACGAGCAGTACTTC. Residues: CSVEWGAGGNYEQYF.

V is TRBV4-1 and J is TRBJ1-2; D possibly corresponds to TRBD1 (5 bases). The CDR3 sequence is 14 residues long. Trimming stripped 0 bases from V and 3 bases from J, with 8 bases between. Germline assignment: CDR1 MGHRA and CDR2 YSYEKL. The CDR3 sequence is CASSQDRADYGYTF. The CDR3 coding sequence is TGCGCCAGCAGCCAAGACAGGGCGGACTATGGCTACACCTTC.